This T cell receptor (beta chain) comes out of a study of blood T cell repertoires in COVID-19. Study background: The United States, Italy and Spain provided the acute and convalescent COVID-19 samples. T cells, B-cell-depleted T cells, or PBMCs supplied cDNA or gDNA.

In the study's own analysis: Amplification from reference gene primers served as the basis for estimated nucleated cell counts. Clones were sequenced by immunoSEQ multiplex PCR, and TCRdb holds only the in-frame ones, with some missing. That table gives V, J and clone size, and the DNA gave D and trimming. Of around 160,000 clones in the sample, approximately 85% were seen once. The TCR originated in a man aged 55 to 70 with active or convalescent COVID-19. The sample taken for sequencing was peripheral blood.

As DNA, the CDR3 is TGTGCCAGCAGTCCAAGCCTCTCCTACGAGCAGTACTTC. Translation gives CASSPSLSYEQYF. This chain connects TRBV28 to TRBJ2-7; D unresolved. The V and J ends lost 5 bases and 0 bases respectively, with 8 bases between them. The CDR3 runs 13 residues. CDR1 and CDR2 from the germline V gene are MDHEN and SYDVKM.